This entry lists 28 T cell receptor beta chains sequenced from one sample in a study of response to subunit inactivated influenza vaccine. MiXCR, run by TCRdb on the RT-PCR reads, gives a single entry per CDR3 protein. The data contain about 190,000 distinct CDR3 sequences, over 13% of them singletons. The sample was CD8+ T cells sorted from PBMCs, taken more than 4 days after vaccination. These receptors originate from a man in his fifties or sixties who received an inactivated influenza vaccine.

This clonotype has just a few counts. CDR3 in DNA: TGTGCCAGCACATCTAACCGGGACCTTGGCACCGGGGAGCTGTTTTTT. It codes for CASTSNRDLGTGELFF. This chain joins TRBV11-2 and TRBJ2-2; TRBD1 or TRBD2 may be the D gene (5 bases each). CDR3 length: 16 amino acids. Trimming stripped 7 bases from V and 4 bases from J, with 19 bases between. Looked up from germline, CDR1 is SGHAT and CDR2 is FQNNGV.

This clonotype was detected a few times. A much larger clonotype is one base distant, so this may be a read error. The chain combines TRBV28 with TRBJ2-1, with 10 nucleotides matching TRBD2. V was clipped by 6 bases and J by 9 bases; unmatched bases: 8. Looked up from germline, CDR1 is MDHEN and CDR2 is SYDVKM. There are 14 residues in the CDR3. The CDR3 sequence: CASSNRLAGFEQFF. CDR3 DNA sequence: TGTGCCAGCAGCAACAGACTAGCGGGCTTTGAGCAGTTCTTC.

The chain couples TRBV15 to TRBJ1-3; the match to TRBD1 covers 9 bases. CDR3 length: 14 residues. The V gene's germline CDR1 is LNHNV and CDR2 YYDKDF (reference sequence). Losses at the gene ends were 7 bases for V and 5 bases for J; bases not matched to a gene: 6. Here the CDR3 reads CATTVDRGRNTIYF. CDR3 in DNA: TGTGCCACCACCGTGGACAGGGGAAGAAACACCATATATTTT.

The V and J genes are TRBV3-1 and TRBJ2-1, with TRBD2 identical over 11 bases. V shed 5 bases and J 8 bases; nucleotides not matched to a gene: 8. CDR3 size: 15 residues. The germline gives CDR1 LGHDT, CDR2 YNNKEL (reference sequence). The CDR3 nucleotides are TGTGCCAGCAGCTTTAGCGGGGGGGCCCGTGATGAGCAGTTCTTC. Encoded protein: CASSFSGGARDEQFF.

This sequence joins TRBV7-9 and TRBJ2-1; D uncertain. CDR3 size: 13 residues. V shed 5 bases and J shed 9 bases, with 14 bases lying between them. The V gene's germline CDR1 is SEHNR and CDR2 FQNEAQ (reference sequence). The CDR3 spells CASSPGRAFEQFF. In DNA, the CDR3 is TGTGCCAGCAGCCCTGGGCGTGCCTTTGAGCAGTTCTTC.

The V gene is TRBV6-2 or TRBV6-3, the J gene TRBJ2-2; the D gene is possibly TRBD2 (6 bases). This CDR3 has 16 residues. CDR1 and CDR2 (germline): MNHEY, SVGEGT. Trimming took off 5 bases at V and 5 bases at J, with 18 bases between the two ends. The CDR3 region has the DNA TGTGCCAGCAGTCCCGGGACTCCCCGGCGGACCGGGGAGCTGTTTTTT. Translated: CASSPGTPRRTGELFF.

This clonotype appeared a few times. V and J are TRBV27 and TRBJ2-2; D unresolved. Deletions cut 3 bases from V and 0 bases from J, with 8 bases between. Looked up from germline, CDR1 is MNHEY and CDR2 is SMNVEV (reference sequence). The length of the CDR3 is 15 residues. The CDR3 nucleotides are TGTGCCAGCAGTTTTGGTCTGACGAACACCGGGGAGCTGTTTTTT. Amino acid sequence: CASSFGLTNTGELFF.

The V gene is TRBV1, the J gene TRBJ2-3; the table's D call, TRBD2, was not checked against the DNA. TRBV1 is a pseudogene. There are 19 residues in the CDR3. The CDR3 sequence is CTSSLLPTGTSGSTDTQYF. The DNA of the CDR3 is TGTACCAGCAGTTTACTTCCGACCGGGACTAGCGGGAGCACAGATACGCAGTATTTT.

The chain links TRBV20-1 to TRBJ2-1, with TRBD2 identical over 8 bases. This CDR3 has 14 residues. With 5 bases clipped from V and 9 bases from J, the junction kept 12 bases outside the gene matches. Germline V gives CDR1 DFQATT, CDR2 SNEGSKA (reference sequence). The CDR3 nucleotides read TGCAGTGCTGCGACGGCGAGCCGGGGGGGTGAGCAGTTCTTC. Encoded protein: CSAATASRGGEQFF.

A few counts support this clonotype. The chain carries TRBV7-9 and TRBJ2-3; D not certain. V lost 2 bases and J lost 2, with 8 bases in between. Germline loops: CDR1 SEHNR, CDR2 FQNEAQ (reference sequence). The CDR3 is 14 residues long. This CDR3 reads CASSLISITDTQYF. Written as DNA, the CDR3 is TGTGCCAGCAGCTTAATCTCCATCACAGATACGCAGTATTTT.

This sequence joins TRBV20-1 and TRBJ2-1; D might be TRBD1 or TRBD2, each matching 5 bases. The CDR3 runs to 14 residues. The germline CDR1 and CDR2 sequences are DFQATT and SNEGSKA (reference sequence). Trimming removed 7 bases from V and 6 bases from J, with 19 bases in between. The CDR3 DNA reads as TGCAGTGTTAACGAGGGTGGGACCGGCAATGAGCAGTTCTTC. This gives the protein CSVNEGGTGNEQFF.

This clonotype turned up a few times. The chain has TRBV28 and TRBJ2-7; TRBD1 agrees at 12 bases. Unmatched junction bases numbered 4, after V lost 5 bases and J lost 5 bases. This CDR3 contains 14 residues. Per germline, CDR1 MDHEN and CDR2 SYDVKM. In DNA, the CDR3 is TGTGCCAGCAGTCGGGACAGGGGGCCTGACGAGCAGTACTTC. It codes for CASSRDRGPDEQYF. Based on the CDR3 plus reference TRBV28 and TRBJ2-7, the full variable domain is DVKVTQSSRYLVKRTGEKVFLECVQDMDHENMFWYRQDPGLGLRLIYFSYDVKMKEKGDIPEGYSVSREKKERFSLILESASTNQTSMYLCASSRDRGPDEQYFGPGTRLTVT.

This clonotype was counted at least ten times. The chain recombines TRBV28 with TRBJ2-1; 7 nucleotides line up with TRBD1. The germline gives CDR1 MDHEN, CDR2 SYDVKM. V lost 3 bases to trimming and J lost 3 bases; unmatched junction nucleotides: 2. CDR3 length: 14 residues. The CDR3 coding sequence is TGTGCCAGCAGTTTTCCAGGGGGCTACAATGAGCAGTTCTTC. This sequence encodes CASSFPGGYNEQFF.

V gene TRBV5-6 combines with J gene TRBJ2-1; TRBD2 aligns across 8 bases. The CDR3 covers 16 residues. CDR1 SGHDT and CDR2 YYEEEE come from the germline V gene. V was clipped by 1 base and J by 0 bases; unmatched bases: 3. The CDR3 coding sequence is TGTGCCAGCAGCTTGCTTAGCGGGGTCTCCTACAATGAGCAGTTCTTC. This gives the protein CASSLLSGVSYNEQFF.

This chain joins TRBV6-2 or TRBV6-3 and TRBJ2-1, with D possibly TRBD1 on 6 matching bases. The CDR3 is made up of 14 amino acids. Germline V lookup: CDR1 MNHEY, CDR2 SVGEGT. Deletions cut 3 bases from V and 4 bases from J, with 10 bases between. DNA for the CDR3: TGTGCCAGCAGTTATTTAGGGGGATACAATGAGCAGTTCTTC. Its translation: CASSYLGGYNEQFF.

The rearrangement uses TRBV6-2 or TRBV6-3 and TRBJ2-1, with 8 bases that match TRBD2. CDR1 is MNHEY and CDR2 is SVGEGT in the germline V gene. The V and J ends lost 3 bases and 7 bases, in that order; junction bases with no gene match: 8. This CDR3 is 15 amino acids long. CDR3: CASSYLLAGGNEQFF. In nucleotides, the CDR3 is TGTGCCAGCAGTTATCTTCTGGCGGGGGGAAATGAGCAGTTCTTC.

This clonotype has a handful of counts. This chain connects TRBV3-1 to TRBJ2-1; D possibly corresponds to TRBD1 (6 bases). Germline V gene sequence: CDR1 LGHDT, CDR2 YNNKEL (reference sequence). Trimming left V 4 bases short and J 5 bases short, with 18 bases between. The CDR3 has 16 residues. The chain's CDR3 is CASSPGVFAVDNEQFF. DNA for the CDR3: TGTGCCAGCAGCCCAGGGGTGTTCGCGGTAGACAATGAGCAGTTCTTC.

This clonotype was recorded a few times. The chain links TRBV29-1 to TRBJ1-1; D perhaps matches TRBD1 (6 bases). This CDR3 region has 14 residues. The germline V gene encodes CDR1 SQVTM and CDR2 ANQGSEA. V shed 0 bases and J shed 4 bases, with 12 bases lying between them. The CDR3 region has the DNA TGCAGCGTTGAAGATCCTTCAGGGGCCACTGAAGCTTTCTTT. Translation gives CSVEDPSGATEAFF.

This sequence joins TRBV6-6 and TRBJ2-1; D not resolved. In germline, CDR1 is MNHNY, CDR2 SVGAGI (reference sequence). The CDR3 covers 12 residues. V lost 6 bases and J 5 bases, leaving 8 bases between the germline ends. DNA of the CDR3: TGTGCCAGCAGAGAAGTCGACAATGAGCAGTTCTTC. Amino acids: CASREVDNEQFF.

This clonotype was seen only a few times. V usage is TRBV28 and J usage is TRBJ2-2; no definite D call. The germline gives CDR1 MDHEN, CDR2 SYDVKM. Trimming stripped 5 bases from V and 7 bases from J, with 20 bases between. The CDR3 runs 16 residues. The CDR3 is CASSETGALGGGELFF. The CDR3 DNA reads TGTGCCAGCAGTGAAACGGGCGCCCTAGGTGGCGGGGAGCTGTTTTTT.

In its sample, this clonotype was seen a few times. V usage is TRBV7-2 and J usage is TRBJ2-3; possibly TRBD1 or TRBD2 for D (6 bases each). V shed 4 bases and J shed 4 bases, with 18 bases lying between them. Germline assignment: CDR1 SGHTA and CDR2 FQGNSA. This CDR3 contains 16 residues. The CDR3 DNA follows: TGTGCCAGCAGCTACACTAGCCGGGACATGTCAGATACGCAGTATTTT. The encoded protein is CASSYTSRDMSDTQYF.

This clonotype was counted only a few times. The CDR3 protein is CSALQETQYF. In DNA form, the CDR3 reads TGCAGTGCCTTACAAGAGACCCAGTACTTC. V gene TRBV20-1 combines with J gene TRBJ2-5; D is undetermined. Germline loops: CDR1 DFQATT, CDR2 SNEGSKA (reference sequence). This CDR3 has 10 amino acids. Deletions cut 6 bases from V and 2 bases from J, with 4 bases between.

The CDR3 bases are TGTGCCAGCAGCTTAGGTCCAGCGGGGGTCCCGAACACCGGGGAGCTGTTTTTT. This codes for CASSLGPAGVPNTGELFF. The V gene is TRBV7-6, the J gene TRBJ2-2; 8 positions agree with TRBD2. The CDR3 totals 18 residues. J was trimmed by 0 bases and V by 1 base; bases with no gene match: 7. Germline CDR1 reads SGHVS; CDR2 reads FNYEAQ. Full variable domain (rest looked up from reference TRBV7-6 and TRBJ2-2): GAGVSQSPRYKVTKRGQDVALRCDPISGHVSLYWYRQALGQGPEFLTYFNYEAQQDKSGLPNDRFSAERPEGSISTLTIQRTEQRDSAMYRCASSLGPAGVPNTGELFFGEGSRLTVL.

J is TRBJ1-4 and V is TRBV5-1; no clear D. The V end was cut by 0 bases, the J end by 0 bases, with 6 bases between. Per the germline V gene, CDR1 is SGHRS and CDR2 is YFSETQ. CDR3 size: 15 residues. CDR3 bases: TGCGCCAGCAGCTTGGTGGCAGCAACTAATGAAAAACTGTTTTTT. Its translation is CASSLVAATNEKLFF.

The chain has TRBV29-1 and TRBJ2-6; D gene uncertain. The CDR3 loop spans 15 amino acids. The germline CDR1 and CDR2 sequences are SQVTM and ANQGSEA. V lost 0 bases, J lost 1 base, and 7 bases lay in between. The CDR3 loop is CSVEDWSSGANVLTF. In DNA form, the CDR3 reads TGCAGCGTTGAAGATTGGAGTTCTGGGGCCAACGTCCTGACTTTC.

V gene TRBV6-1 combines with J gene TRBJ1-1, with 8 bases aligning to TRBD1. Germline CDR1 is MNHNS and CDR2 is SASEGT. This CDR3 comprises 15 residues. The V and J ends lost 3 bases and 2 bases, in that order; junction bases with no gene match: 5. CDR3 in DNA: TGTGCCAGCAGTGACCCCGGACAGGGAAACACTGAAGCTTTCTTT. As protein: CASSDPGQGNTEAFF.

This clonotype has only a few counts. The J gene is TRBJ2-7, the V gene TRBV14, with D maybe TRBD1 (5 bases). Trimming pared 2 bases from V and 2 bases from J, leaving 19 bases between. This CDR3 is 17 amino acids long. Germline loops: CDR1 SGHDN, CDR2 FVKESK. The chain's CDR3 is CASSQRPPGNPTYEQYF. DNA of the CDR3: TGTGCCAGCAGCCAACGTCCTCCAGGGAACCCAACCTACGAGCAGTACTTC.

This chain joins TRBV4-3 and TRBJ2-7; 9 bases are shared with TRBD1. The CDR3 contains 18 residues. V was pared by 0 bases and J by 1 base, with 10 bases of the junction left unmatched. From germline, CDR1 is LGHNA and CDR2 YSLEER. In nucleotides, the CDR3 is TGCGCCAGCAGCCAAGATCCGTACGGGACAGGGAATTCCTACGAGCAGTACTTC. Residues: CASSQDPYGTGNSYEQYF.